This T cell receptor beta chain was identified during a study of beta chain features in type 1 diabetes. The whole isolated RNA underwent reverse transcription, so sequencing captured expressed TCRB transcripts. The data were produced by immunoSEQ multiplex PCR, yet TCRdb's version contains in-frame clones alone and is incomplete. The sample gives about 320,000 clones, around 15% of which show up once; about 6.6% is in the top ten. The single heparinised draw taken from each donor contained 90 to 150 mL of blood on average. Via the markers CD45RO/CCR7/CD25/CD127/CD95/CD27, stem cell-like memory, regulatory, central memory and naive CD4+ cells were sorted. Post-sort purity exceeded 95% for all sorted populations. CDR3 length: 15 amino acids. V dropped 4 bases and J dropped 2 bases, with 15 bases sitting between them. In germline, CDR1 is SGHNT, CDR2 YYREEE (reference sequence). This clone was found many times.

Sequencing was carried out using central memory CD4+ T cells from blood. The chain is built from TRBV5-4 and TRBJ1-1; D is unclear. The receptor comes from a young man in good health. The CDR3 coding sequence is TGTGCCAGCAGCAGTAAAACAGAGATTAACACTGAAGCTTTCTTT. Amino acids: CASSSKTEINTEAFF.